This T cell receptor beta chain was observed in a study of cytomegalovirus exposure and HLA in healthy donors. Germline CDR1 SNHLY, CDR2 FYNNEI. Trimming stripped 6 bases from V and 5 bases from J, with 19 bases between. The CDR3 is made up of 15 amino acids. Healthy bone marrow donors supplied every sample. The PCR ran on 60 Vbeta and 13 Jbeta primers. Generated by immunoSEQ multiplex PCR, the TCRdb table keeps only in-frame clones and is missing some. This specimen shows around 80,000 clones; the ten leading clones hold roughly 0.8%. This chain uses TRBV2 with TRBJ2-5, with D maybe TRBD1 (6 bases). The receptor was derived from a boy aged 10-17 years in good health and CMV-seronegative. Input material: PBMCs. The CDR3 sequence is CASRANQGLGETQYF. The CDR3 DNA sequence: TGTGCCAGCAGGGCCAATCAGGGGCTGGGGGAGACCCAGTACTTC.